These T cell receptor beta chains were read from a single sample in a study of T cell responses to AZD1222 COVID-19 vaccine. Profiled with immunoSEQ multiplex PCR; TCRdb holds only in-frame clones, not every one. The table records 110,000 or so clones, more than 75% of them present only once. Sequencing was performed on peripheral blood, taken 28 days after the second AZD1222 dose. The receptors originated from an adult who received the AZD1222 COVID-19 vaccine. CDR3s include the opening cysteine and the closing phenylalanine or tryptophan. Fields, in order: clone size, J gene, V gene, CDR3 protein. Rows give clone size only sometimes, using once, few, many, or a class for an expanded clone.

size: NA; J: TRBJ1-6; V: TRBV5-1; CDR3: CASSLRQGTDSPLHF
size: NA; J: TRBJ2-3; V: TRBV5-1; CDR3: CASSLGGASDTQYF
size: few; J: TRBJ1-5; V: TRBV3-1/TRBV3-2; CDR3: CASSQNPGQGDQPQHF
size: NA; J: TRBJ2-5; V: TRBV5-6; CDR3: CASSLVGREETQYF
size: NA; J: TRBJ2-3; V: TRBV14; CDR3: CASSQEGGTDTQYF
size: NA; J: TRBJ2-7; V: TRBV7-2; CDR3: CASSFQGGSGTSVYEQYF
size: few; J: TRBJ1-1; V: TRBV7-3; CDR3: CASSLSFDRNTEAFF
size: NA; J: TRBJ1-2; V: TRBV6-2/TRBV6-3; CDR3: CASSARGTGENYGYTF
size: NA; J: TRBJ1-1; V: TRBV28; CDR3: CASRETPRGNTEAFF
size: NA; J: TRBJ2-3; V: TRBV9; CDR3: CASSLGLAGGDTQYF
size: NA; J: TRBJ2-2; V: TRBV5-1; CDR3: CASSFLQGAANTGELFF
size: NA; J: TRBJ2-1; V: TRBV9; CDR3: CASSVAGGLAGDNEQFF
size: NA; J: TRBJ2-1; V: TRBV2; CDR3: CASSDWGLGQGAGEQFF
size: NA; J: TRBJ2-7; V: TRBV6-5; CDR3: CASLGRLSYEQYF
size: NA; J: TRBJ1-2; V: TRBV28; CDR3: CASSLGGWGYTF
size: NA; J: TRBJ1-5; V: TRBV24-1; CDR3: CATSEGQGKGQPQHF
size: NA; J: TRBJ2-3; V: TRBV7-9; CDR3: CASSLAGGSTDTQYF
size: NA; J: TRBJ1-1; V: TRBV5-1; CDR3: CASTQGGPLNTEAFF
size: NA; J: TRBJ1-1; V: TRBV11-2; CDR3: CASSLEGNTEAFF
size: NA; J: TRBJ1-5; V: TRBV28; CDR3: CASSERDGYNQPQHF
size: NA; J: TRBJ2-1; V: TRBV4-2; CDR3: CASSLSSGDNNEQFF
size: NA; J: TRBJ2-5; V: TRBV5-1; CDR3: CASSLGDRGQLNF